This TCR beta chain was recovered during a study of CD8+ T cells in alopecia areata. RNA was extracted and reverse transcribed into cDNA as the sequencing template. Assay: immunoSEQ multiplex PCR; the TCRdb copy retains only in-frame clones and omits some. The table shows 150,000 or so clones, with around 50% occurring only once. Comment on this clone: Its target is unknown. Other DNA sequences in this specimen translate into the identical CDR3.

Study findings and constraints: Scalp sample data also include resident alphabeta T cells from normal skin.

The sample consisted of CD4+ T cells sorted from blood. This clonotype was sampled from a human donor with alopecia areata.

CDR3 amino acids: CASSRTREETQYF. In DNA form, the CDR3 reads TGTGCCAGCAGCCGAACCAGGGAAGAGACCCAGTACTTC. This chain uses TRBV7-3 with TRBJ2-5, with D maybe TRBD1 (5 bases). Trimming shortened V by 5 bases and J by 3 bases, and 10 bases separated the two germline ends. The CDR3 extends over 13 amino acids. From germline, CDR1 is SGHTA and CDR2 FQGTGA.